A single sample gave rise to the 22 T cell receptor beta chains below, sequenced in a study of cytomegalovirus exposure and HLA in healthy donors. Produced via immunoSEQ multiplex PCR; TCRdb's table is partial and in-frame only. The sample shows about 160,000 clones, around nine tenths of them seen only once. Sample: PBMCs. Every receptor here comes from a woman aged 18-29 years in good health and CMV-seronegative.

The rearrangement links TRBV10-2 to TRBJ1-2; D remains unclear. The germline V and J ends were trimmed by 0 bases and 7 bases, with 6 bases remaining between them. Germline V gene lookup returns CDR1 WSHSY and CDR2 SAAADI. The CDR3 loop spans 12 amino acids. CDR3 residues: CASSESARGYTF. In DNA, the CDR3 is TGCGCCAGCAGTGAGTCGGCTCGTGGCTACACCTTC.

The rearrangement links TRBV6-1 to TRBJ2-7, with D perhaps TRBD1 (6 bases). V lost 2 bases to trimming and J lost 3 bases, with 11 bases between them. Germline V gene sequence: CDR1 MNHNS, CDR2 SASEGT. The CDR3 totals 14 residues. The chain's CDR3 is CASSEITGFYEQYF. In DNA form, the CDR3 reads TGTGCCAGCAGTGAAATTACAGGGTTCTACGAGCAGTACTTC.

This chain joins TRBV11-3 and TRBJ1-1; no firm D call. CDR1 is SGHNT, CDR2 YENEEA, per germline. Trimming pared 5 bases from V and 2 bases from J, leaving 12 bases between. This CDR3 is 14 amino acids long. DNA for the CDR3: TGTGCCAGCAGCCCACACGGGGTCAACACTGAAGCTTTCTTT. Encoded protein: CASSPHGVNTEAFF.

The chain couples TRBV10-3 to TRBJ2-7, with 9 bases matching TRBD1. Germline trimming cut 5 bases from V and 2 bases from J; bases unmatched to any gene: 7. The CDR3 sequence is 15 residues long. The germline V gene encodes CDR1 ENHRY and CDR2 SYGVKD. The CDR3 region is CAISPDRGSAYEQYF. The DNA of the CDR3 is TGTGCCATCAGTCCCGACAGGGGGTCAGCCTACGAGCAGTACTTC.

The V and J genes are TRBV7-9 and TRBJ1-5; no clear D. V lost 3 bases, J lost 5 bases, and 14 bases lay in between. The CDR3 extends over 15 amino acids. The germline V gene has CDR1 SEHNR and CDR2 FQNEAQ (reference sequence). The CDR3 sequence: CASSLGREADQPQHF. The CDR3 DNA reads TGTGCCAGCAGCTTGGGTCGGGAAGCTGATCAGCCCCAGCATTTT.

The V call is TRBV19, the J call TRBJ2-1; TRBD2 agrees at 9 bases. The CDR3 spans 16 residues. The junction had 3 bases not matched to a gene; V was cut back by 3 bases and J by 0 bases. Germline values: CDR1 LNHDA, CDR2 SQIVND (reference sequence). DNA of the CDR3: TGTGCCAGTAGTATCAGCGGGAGGAGCTCCTACAATGAGCAGTTCTTC. Protein sequence: CASSISGRSSYNEQFF.

This chain links TRBV5-4 with TRBJ2-7, with 8 bases identical to TRBD1. The V gene end was trimmed by 4 bases and the J gene end by 9 bases; junction bases not matched to a gene: 12. The CDR3 contains 14 residues. Germline-derived CDR1 and CDR2 are SGHNT and YYREEE (reference sequence). CDR3 nucleotide sequence: TGTGCCAGCAGCACCGGACAGGGTCTCCTAGGGCAGTACTTC. It encodes CASSTGQGLLGQYF.

The chain couples TRBV27 to TRBJ2-3, with TRBD1 identical over 9 bases. Per the germline V gene, CDR1 is MNHEY and CDR2 is SMNVEV (reference sequence). The CDR3 length is 18 residues. The J segment lost 4 bases and the V segment lost 2 bases, leaving 13 bases of the junction unmatched. The CDR3 region is CASSLTPWGQGHADTQYF. In DNA form, the CDR3 reads TGTGCCAGCAGTTTAACGCCTTGGGGACAGGGTCACGCAGATACGCAGTATTTT.

The V gene is TRBV2, the J gene TRBJ2-7; D not certain. The CDR3 has 13 amino acids. V lost 4 bases and J 2 bases, leaving 9 bases between the germline ends. Germline assignment: CDR1 SNHLY and CDR2 FYNNEI. The CDR3, as DNA: TGTGCCAGCAGTGTCCAGGTAGCCTACGAGCAGTACTTC. Protein sequence: CASSVQVAYEQYF.

There are a few counts of this clone. The genes are TRBV19 and TRBJ1-1; D possibly corresponds to TRBD1 (6 bases). V lost 9 bases to trimming and J lost 5 bases, with 19 bases between them. Germline values: CDR1 LNHDA, CDR2 SQIVND (reference sequence). CDR3 length: 14 amino acids. CDR3 nucleotides: TGTGCCAGCCACAGGGAGTGGTATCAGACTGAAGCTTTCTTT. Residues: CASHREWYQTEAFF.

This sequence joins TRBV11-2 and TRBJ2-7, with 8 bases fitting TRBD1. With V trimmed by 5 bases and J by 5 bases, 11 bases remained unmatched. This CDR3 region has 15 residues. Germline CDR1 reads SGHAT; CDR2 reads FQNNGV. The DNA for the CDR3 is TGTGCCAGCAGCCCCCGCCGAGGACAGGGTCACGAGCAGTACTTC. Its protein product is CASSPRRGQGHEQYF.

This chain joins TRBV4-1 and TRBJ2-1, with D perhaps matching TRBD1 (5 bases). The CDR3 has 16 amino acids. Trimming took off 2 bases at V and 8 bases at J, with 19 bases between the two ends. CDR1 and CDR2 (germline): MGHRA, YSYEKL. The CDR3 nucleotides read TGCGCCAGCAGCCAAAGGGGCAGCCCGACAAGCGATGAGCAGTTCTTC. Residues: CASSQRGSPTSDEQFF.

The rearrangement links TRBV7-9 to TRBJ2-7; no reliable D call. This CDR3 is built from 16 residues. CDR1 and CDR2 from the germline V gene are SEHNR and FQNEAQ (reference sequence). V lost 1 base, J lost 2 bases, and 15 bases lay in between. The CDR3 coding sequence is TGTGCCAGCAGCTTAGGAGTCTCCAAGAAGACCTACGAGCAGTACTTC. It codes for CASSLGVSKKTYEQYF.

This clone occurred a few times. This chain joins TRBV6-6 and TRBJ1-2; the D is unclear. Per germline, CDR1 MNHNY and CDR2 SVGAGI (reference sequence). The CDR3 length is 12 residues. V was trimmed by 2 bases and J by 4 bases, leaving 5 bases between them. CDR3 in amino acids: CASSYGSYGYTF. CDR3 nucleotide sequence: TGTGCCAGCAGTTACGGCAGCTATGGCTACACCTTC.

The chain recombines TRBV5-6 with TRBJ1-1; D unclear. Between the trimmed V and J ends, which lost 3 bases and 7 bases, there was a span of 13 bases. Germline V gene data show CDR1 as SGHDT and CDR2 as YYEEEE. CDR3 length equals 13 residues. The CDR3 here is CASSSTPLVEAFF. The CDR3 DNA is TGTGCCAGCAGCTCAACACCCCTGGTTGAAGCTTTCTTT.

This chain links TRBV5-1 with TRBJ1-2, with D possibly matching TRBD1 (5 bases). Germline CDR1 reads SGHRS; CDR2 reads YFSETQ. The V and J ends lost 0 bases and 6 bases respectively, with 15 bases between them. The CDR3 is 15 residues long. CDR3 coding DNA: TGCGCCAGCAGCTTGGCCACAGGCCGGATGGATGGCTACACCTTC. Translated: CASSLATGRMDGYTF.

The V and J genes are TRBV7-2 and TRBJ2-3; 8 nucleotides match TRBD2. CDR3 length: 15 residues. Trimming at V came to 5 bases and at J to 3 bases, leaving 7 bases not matched to a gene. Germline CDR1 and CDR2: SGHTA and FQGNSA. The CDR3 DNA reads as TGTGCCAGCAGCACGGTATTAGCGGGGACAGATACGCAGTATTTT. Protein sequence: CASSTVLAGTDTQYF.

The gene calls are TRBV18 and TRBJ2-1, with D unclear. The CDR3 is made up of 12 amino acids. In germline, CDR1 is KGHSH, CDR2 LQKENI. V was clipped by 3 bases and J by 3 bases, with 3 bases between them. Written as DNA, the CDR3 is TGTGCCAGCTCACCCAACTACAATGAGCAGTTCTTC. Its translation is CASSPNYNEQFF.

A single count supports this clone. The J gene is TRBJ2-2, the V gene TRBV7-9; D is unclear. Germline V gene sequence: CDR1 SEHNR, CDR2 FQNEAQ (reference sequence). This CDR3 region has 17 residues. Between the trimmed V and J ends, which lost 5 bases and 1 base, there was a span of 17 bases. The CDR3 DNA follows: TGTGCCAGCAGCCCCACCCTTATCACACAGAACACCGGGGAGCTGTTTTTT. Protein product: CASSPTLITQNTGELFF.

The chain couples TRBV15 to TRBJ2-1; tentative D call: TRBD2 (5 bases). The germline CDR1 and CDR2 sequences are LNHNV and YYDKDF (reference sequence). Trimming removed 0 bases at V and 15 bases at J, with 15 bases between. This CDR3 spans 13 amino acids. CDR3 residues: CATSRENLDYRFF. The CDR3 DNA sequence: TGTGCCACCAGCAGAGAAAATCTTGACTACCGGTTCTTC.

The chain has TRBV2 and TRBJ2-1, with D possibly being TRBD2 (6 bases). V lost 4 bases and J 0 bases, leaving 16 bases between the germline ends. The CDR3 spans 17 residues. Germline V gene sequence: CDR1 SNHLY, CDR2 FYNNEI. CDR3 DNA sequence: TGTGCCAGCAGTGGACTAGGCCGTACATTCTCCTACAATGAGCAGTTCTTC. This gives the protein CASSGLGRTFSYNEQFF. Full variable domain (outside the CDR3, taken from reference TRBV2 and TRBJ2-1): EPEVTQTPSHQVTQMGQEVILRCVPISNHLYFYWYRQILGQKVEFLVSFYNNEISEKSEIFDDQFSVERPDGSNFTLKIRSTKLEDSAMYFCASSGLGRTFSYNEQFFGPGTRLTVL.

The V call is TRBV5-1, the J call TRBJ1-2; no definite D call. CDR1 SGHRS and CDR2 YFSETQ come from the germline V gene. V was trimmed by 4 bases and J by 4 bases, leaving 14 bases between them. CDR3 size: 14 residues. The CDR3 sequence is CASSPPRGLYGYTF. CDR3 nucleotide sequence: TGCGCCAGCAGCCCCCCCAGAGGTCTCTATGGCTACACCTTC.